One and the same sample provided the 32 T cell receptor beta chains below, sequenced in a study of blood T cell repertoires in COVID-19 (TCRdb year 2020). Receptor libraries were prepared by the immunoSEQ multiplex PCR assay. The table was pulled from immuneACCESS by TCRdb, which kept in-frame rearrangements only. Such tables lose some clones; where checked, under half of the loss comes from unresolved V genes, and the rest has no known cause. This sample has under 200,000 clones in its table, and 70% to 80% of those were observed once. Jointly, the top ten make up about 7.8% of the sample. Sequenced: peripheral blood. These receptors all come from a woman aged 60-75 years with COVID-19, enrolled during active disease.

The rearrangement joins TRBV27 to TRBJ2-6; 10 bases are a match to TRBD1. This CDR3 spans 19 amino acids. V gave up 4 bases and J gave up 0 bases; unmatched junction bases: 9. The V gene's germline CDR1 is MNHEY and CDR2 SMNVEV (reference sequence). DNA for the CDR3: TGTGCCAGCAGTTCCCACGGGACAGGGGAAAACTCTGGGGCCAACGTCCTGACTTTC. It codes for CASSSHGTGENSGANVLTF.

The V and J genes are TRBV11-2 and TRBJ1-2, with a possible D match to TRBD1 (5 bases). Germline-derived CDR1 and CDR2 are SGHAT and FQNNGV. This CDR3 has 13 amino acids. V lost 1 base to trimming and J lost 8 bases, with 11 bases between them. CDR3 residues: CASSLGRGRGYTF. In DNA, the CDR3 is TGTGCCAGCAGCTTAGGAAGGGGAAGGGGCTACACCTTC.

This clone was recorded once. The CDR3 DNA reads as TGTGCCAGCAGCTTGATTGTCGGGAATGAAAAACTGTTTTTT. As protein: CASSLIVGNEKLFF. V usage is TRBV5-5 and J usage is TRBJ1-4; D ambiguous. Trimming stripped 1 base from V and 5 bases from J, with 9 bases between. This CDR3 has 14 residues. Germline loops: CDR1 SGHKS, CDR2 YYEKEE (reference sequence).

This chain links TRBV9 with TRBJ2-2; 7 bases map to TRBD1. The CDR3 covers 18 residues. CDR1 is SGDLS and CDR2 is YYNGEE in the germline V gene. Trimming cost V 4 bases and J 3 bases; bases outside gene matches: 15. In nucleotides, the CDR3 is TGTGCCAGCAGCCCGCGACAGGGCGGCGGTGGCGACACCGGGGAGCTGTTTTTT. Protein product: CASSPRQGGGGDTGELFF.

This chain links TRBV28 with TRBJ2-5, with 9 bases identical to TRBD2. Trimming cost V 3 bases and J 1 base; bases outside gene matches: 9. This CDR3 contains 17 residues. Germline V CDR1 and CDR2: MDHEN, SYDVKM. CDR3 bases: TGTGCCAGCAGTTTCCCCCTCGCGGGAGGGTTCCAAGAGACCCAGTACTTC. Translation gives CASSFPLAGGFQETQYF.

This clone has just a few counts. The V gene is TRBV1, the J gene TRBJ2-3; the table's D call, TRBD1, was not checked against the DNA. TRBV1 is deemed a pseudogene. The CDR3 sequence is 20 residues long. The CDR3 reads CTSSQDRDRGFEVLADTQYF. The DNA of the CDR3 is TGCACCAGCAGCCAAGACCGGGACAGGGGTTTCGAGGTCCTCGCAGATACGCAGTATTTT.

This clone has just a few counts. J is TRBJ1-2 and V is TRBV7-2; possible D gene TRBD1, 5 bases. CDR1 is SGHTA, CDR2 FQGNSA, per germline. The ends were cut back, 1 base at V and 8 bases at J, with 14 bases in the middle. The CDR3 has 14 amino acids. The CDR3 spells CASSLEGFNWGYTF. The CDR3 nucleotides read TGTGCCAGCAGCTTAGAGGGGTTCAACTGGGGCTACACCTTC.

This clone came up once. The DNA of the CDR3 is TGTGCCAGCAGCTCCGACATGGGGGGAGGCTACAATGAGCAGTTCTTC. This gives the protein CASSSDMGGGYNEQFF. V is TRBV7-8 and J is TRBJ2-1; weak D call: TRBD2 (6 bases). CDR1 is SGHVS, CDR2 FQNEAQ, per germline. V shed 4 bases and J shed 3 bases, with 16 bases lying between them. CDR3 length: 16 residues.

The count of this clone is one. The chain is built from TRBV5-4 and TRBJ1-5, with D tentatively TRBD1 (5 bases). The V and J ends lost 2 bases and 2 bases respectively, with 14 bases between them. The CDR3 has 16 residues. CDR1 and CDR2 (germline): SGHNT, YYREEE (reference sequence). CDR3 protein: CASSFGGNFGNQPQHF. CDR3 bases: TGTGCCAGCAGCTTTGGGGGGAATTTTGGCAATCAGCCCCAGCATTTT.

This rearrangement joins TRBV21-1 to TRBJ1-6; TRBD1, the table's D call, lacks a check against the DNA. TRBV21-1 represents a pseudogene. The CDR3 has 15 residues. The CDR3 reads CASTPNRGYNSPLHF. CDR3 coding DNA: TGTGCCAGCACCCCGAACAGGGGATATAATTCACCCCTCCACTTT.

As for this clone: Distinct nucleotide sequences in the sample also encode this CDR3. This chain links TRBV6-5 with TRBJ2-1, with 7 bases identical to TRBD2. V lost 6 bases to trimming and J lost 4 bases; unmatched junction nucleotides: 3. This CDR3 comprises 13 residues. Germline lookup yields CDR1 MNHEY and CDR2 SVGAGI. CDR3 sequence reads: CASSPRGYNEQFF. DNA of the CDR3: TGTGCCAGCAGCCCGCGGGGGTACAATGAGCAGTTCTTC.

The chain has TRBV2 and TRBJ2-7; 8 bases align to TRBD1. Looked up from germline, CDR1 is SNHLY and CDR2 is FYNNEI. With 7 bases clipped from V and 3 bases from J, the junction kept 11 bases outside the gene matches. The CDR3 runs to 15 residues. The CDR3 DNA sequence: TGTGCCAGCACCGAACAGGGGGTCTTGGGCTACGAGCAGTACGTC. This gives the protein CASTEQGVLGYEQYV.

The CDR3 sequence is CASSFYRAHTDTQYF. The CDR3 nucleotides are TGTGCCAGCAGTTTCTACAGGGCCCACACAGATACGCAGTATTTT. The chain combines TRBV27 with TRBJ2-3, with D possibly matching TRBD1 (6 bases). The CDR3 has 15 residues. V was pared by 3 bases and J by 2 bases, with 12 bases between. CDR1 and CDR2 (germline): MNHEY, SMNVEV (reference sequence).

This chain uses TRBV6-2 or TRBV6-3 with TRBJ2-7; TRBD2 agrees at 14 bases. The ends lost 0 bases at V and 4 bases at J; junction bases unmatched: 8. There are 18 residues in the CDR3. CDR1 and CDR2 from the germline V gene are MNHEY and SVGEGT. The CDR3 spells CASSYSTSGRALGYEQYF. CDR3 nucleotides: TGTGCCAGCAGTTACTCGACTAGCGGGAGGGCCCTAGGGTACGAGCAGTACTTC.

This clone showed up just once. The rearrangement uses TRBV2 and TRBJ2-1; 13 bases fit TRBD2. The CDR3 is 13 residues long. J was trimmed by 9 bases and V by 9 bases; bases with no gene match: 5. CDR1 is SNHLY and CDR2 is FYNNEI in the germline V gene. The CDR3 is CARGLAGVTEQFF. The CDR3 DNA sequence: TGTGCCAGAGGACTAGCGGGAGTGACTGAGCAGTTCTTC.

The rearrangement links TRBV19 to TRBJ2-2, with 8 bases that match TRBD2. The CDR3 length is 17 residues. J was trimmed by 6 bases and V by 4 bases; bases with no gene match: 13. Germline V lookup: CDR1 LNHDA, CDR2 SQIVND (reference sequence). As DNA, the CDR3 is TGTGCCAGTAGTAGCCCTTTCCGGGAGGGCCCCCCCGGGGAGCTGTTTTTT. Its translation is CASSSPFREGPPGELFF.

CDR3 protein: CASSTQGALGNQPQHF. As DNA, the CDR3 is TGTGCCAGTAGTACACAGGGGGCCTTGGGGAATCAGCCCCAGCATTTT. The chain links TRBV19 to TRBJ1-5; 9 bases are shared with TRBD1. The germline CDR1 and CDR2 sequences are LNHDA and SQIVND (reference sequence). Losses at the gene ends were 4 bases for V and 4 bases for J; bases not matched to a gene: 8. The CDR3 length is 16 residues.

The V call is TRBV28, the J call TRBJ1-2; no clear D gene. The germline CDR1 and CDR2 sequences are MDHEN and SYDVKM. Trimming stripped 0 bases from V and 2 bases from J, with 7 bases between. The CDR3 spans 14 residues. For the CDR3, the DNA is TGTGCCAGCAGTTTATGGGGCCAGAACTATGGCTACACCTTC. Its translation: CASSLWGQNYGYTF.

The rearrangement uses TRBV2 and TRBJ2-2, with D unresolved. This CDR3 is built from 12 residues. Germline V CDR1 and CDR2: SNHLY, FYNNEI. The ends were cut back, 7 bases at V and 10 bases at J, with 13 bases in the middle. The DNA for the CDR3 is TGTGCCAGCACCTTCACAGTGAAGGAGCTGTTTTTT. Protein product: CASTFTVKELFF.

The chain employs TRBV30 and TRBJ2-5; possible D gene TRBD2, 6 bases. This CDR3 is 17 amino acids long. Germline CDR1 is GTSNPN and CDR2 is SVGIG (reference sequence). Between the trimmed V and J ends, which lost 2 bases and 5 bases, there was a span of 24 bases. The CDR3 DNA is TGTGCCTGGAGTCTCCGGCTTAGCGGACTAAAGGTCGAGACCCAGTACTTC. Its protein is CAWSLRLSGLKVETQYF.

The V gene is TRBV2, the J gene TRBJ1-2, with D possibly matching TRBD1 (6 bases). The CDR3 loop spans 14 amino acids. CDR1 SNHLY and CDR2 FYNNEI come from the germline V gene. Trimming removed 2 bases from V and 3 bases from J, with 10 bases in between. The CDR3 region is CASSERRTDYGYTF. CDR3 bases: TGTGCCAGCAGTGAACGGCGGACAGACTATGGCTACACCTTC.

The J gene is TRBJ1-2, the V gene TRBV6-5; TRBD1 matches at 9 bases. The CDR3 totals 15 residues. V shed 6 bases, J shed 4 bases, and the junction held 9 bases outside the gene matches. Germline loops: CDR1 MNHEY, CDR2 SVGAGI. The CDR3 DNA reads TGTGCCAGCAGCTCCGGGACAGGGAAAACCTATGGCTACACCTTC. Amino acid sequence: CASSSGTGKTYGYTF.

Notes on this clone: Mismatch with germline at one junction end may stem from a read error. The CDR3 DNA is TGTGCCAGCAGCTTGTCCGGACTAGCAAACAATGGGCAGTTCTTC. It translates to CASSLSGLANNGQFF. The V call is TRBV11-3, the J call TRBJ2-1; 8 nucleotides align to TRBD2. CDR1 SGHNT and CDR2 YENEEA come from the germline V gene. This CDR3 contains 15 residues.

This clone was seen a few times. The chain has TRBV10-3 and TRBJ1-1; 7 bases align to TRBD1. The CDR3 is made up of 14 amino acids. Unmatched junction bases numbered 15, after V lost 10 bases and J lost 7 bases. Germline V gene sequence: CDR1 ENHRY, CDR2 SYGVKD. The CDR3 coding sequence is TGTGCCACCAGGGGGGACAGCCAAGGAAGTGAAGCTTTCTTT. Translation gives CATRGDSQGSEAFF.

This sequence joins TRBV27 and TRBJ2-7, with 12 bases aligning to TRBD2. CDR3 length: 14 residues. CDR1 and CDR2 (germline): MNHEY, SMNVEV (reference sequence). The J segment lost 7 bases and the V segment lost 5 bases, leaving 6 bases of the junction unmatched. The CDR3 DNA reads TGTGCCAGCAGTCCTAGCGGGAGGGCGAGGGAGCAGTACTTC. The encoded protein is CASSPSGRAREQYF.

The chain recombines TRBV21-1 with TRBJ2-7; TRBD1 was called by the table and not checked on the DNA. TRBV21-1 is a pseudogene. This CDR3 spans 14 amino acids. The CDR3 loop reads CASTRTGTTYEQYV. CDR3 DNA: TGTGCCAGCACCAGGACAGGGACGACCTACGAGCAGTACGTC.

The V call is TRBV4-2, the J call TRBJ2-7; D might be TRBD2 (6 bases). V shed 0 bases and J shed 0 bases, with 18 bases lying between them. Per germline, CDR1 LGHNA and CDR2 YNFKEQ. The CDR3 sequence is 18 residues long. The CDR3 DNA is TGTGCCAGCAGCCAAGATGTTAGCGGTCGAATGAACTCCTACGAGCAGTACTTC. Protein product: CASSQDVSGRMNSYEQYF.

The DNA of the CDR3 is TGTGCCAGCAGCGGACGAAAGCAAGGGGCGGTTTGGGTCCTCCACTTT. This encodes CASSGRKQGAVWVLHF. The rearrangement uses TRBV2 and TRBJ1-6; the D gene is possibly TRBD1 (5 bases). Trimming removed 6 bases at V and 15 bases at J, with 27 bases between. Germline assignment: CDR1 SNHLY and CDR2 FYNNEI. The CDR3 covers 16 residues.

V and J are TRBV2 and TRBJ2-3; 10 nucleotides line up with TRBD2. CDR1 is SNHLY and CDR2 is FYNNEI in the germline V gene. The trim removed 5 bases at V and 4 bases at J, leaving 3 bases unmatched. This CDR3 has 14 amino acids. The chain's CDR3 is CASSPGTSADTQYF. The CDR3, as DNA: TGTGCCAGCAGTCCCGGGACTAGCGCAGATACGCAGTATTTT.

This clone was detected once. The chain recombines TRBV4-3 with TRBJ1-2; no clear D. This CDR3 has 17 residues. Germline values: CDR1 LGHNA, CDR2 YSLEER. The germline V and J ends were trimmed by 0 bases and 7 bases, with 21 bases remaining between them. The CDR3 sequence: CASSQEAVRTEAGGYTF. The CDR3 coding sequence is TGCGCCAGCAGCCAAGAAGCGGTCCGAACGGAGGCAGGTGGCTACACCTTC.

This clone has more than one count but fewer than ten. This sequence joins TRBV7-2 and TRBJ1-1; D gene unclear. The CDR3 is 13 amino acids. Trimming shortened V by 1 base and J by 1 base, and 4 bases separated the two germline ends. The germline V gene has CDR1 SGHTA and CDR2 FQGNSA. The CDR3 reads CASSLGANTEAFF. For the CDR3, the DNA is TGTGCCAGCAGCTTAGGCGCGAACACTGAAGCTTTCTTT.

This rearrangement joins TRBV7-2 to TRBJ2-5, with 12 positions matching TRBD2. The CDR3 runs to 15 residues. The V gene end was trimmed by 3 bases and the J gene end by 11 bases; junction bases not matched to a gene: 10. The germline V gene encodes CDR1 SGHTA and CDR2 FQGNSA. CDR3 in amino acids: CASSLVGTSGPRQYF. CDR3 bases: TGTGCCAGCAGCTTGGTCGGGACTAGCGGGCCTCGGCAGTACTTC. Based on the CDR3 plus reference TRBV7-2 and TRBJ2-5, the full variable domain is GAGVSQSPSNKVTEKGKDVELRCDPISGHTALYWYRQSLGQGLEFLIYFQGNSAPDKSGLPSDRFSAERTGGSVSTLTIQRTQQEDSAVYLCASSLVGTSGPRQYFGPGTRLLVL.